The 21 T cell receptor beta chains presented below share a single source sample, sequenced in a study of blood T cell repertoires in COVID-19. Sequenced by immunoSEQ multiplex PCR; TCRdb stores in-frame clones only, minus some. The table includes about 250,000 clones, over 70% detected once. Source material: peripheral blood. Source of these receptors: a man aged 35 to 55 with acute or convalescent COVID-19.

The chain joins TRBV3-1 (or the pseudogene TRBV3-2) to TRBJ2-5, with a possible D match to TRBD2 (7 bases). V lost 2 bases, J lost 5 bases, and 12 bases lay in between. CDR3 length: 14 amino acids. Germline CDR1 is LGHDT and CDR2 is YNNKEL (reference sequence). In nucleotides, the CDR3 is TGTGCCAGCAGCCAACTCAGGGGAGGGGAGACCCAGTACTTC. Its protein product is CASSQLRGGETQYF.

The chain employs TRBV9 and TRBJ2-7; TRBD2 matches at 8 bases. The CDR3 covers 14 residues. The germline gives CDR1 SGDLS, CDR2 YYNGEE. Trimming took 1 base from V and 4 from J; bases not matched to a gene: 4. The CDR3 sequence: CASSVSGRVYEQYF. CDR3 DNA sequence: TGTGCCAGCAGCGTAAGCGGGAGAGTTTACGAGCAGTACTTC.

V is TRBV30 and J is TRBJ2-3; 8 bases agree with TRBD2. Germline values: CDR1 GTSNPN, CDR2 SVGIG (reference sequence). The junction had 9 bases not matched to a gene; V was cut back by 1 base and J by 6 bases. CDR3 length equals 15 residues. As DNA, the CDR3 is TGTGCCTGGAGTGATCGGGGACTAGTTTTTGATACGCAGTATTTT. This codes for CAWSDRGLVFDTQYF.

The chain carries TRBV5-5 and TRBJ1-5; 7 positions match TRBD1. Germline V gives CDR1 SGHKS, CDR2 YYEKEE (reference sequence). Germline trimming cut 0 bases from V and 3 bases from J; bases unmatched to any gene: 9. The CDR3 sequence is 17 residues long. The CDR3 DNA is TGTGCCAGCAGCTTGGCCCATGGAGGGGGCAACAATCAGCCCCAGCATTTT. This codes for CASSLAHGGGNNQPQHF.

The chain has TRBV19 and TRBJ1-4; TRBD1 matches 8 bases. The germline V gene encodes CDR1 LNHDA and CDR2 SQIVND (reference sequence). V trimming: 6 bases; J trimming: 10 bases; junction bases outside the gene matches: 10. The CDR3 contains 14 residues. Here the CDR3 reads CASSARTGLRKLFF. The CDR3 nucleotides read TGTGCCAGTAGCGCGCGGACAGGGCTTCGAAAACTGTTTTTT.

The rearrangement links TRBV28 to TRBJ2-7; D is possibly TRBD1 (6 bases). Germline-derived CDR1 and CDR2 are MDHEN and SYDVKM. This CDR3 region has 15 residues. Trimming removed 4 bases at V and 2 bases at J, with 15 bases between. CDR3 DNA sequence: TGTGCCAGCAGTTCACAGGGATACTCGGCCTACGAGCAGTACTTC. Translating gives CASSSQGYSAYEQYF.

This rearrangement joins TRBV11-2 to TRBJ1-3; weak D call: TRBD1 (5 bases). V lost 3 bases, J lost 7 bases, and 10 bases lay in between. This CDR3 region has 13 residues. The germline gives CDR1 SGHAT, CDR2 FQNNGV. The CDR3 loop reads CASSFAGFNTIYF. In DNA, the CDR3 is TGTGCCAGCAGCTTCGCAGGGTTCAACACCATATATTTT.

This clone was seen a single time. The CDR3 DNA reads as TGTGCCAGCAGCCGAGACAGAAAGATTAACTATGGCTACACCTTC. Translated: CASSRDRKINYGYTF. This chain uses TRBV9 with TRBJ1-2, with a tentative D call TRBD1 (5 bases). CDR1 SGDLS and CDR2 YYNGEE come from the germline V gene. This CDR3 has 15 residues. V lost 4 bases and J lost 1, with 14 bases in between.

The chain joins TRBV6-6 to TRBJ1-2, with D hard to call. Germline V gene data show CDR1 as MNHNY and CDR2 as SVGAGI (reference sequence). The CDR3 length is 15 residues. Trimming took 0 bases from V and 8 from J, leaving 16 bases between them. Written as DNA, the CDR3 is TGTGCCAGCAGTTACTCCGCGGACTCTCTGCGCGGCTACACCTTC. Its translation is CASSYSADSLRGYTF.

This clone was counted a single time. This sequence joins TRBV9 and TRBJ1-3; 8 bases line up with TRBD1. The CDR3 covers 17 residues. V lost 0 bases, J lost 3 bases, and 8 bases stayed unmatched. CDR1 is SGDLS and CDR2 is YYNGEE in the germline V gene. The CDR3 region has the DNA TGTGCCAGCAGCGTAGGATGGGCAGGGGGCAGTGGAAACACCATATATTTT. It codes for CASSVGWAGGSGNTIYF.

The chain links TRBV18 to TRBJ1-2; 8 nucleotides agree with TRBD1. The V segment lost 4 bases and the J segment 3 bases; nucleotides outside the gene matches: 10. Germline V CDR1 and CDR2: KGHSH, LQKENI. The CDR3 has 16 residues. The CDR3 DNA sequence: TGTGCCAGCTCACTCGTTCCAGGGGGCAGGGACTATGGCTACACCTTC. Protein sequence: CASSLVPGGRDYGYTF.

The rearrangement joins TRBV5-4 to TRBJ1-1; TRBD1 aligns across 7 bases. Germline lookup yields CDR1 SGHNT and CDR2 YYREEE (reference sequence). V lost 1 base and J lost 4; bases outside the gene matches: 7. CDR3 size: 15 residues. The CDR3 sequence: CASSLRRGLGTEAFF. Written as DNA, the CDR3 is TGTGCCAGCAGCTTGAGAAGGGGGCTCGGCACTGAAGCTTTCTTT.

The CDR3 region has the DNA TGCGCCAGCAGCCAACCGGGACAGGCAGCGAACACTGAAGCTTTCTTT. Its translation: CASSQPGQAANTEAFF. The J gene is TRBJ1-1, the V gene TRBV4-1; 8 bases map to TRBD1. Germline V gives CDR1 MGHRA, CDR2 YSYEKL. The V gene end was trimmed by 2 bases and the J gene end by 1 base; junction bases not matched to a gene: 6. CDR3 length: 16 residues.

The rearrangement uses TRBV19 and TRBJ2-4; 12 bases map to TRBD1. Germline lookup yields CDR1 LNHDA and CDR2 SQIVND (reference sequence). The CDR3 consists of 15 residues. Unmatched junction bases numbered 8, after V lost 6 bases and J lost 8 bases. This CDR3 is CASRSRDRGLDIQYF. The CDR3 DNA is TGTGCCAGTAGGTCCCGGGACAGGGGGCTAGACATTCAGTACTTC.

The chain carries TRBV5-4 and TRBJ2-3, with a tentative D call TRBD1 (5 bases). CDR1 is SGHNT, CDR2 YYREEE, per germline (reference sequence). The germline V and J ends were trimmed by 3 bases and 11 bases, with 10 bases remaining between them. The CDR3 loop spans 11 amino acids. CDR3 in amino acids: CASSSQVEQYF. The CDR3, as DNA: TGTGCCAGCAGCTCACAGGTTGAGCAGTATTTT. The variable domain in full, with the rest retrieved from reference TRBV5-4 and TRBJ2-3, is ETGVTQSPTHLIKTRGQQVTLRCSSQSGHNTVSWYQQALGQGPQFIFQYYREEENGRGNFPPRFSGLQFPNYSSELNVNALELDDSALYLCASSSQVEQYFGPGTRLTVL.

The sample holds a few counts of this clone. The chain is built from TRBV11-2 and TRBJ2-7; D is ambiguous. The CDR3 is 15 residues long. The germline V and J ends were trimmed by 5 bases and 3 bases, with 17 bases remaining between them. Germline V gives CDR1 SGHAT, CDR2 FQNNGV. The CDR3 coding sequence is TGTGCCAGCAGCCCCCCGAGAGGAACCCTCTACGAGCAGTACTTC. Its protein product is CASSPPRGTLYEQYF.

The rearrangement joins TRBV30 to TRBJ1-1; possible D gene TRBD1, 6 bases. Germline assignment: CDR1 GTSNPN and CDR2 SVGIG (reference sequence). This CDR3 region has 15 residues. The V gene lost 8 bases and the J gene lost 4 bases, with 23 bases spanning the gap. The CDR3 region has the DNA TGTGCCCATTGGCAGGGGAAGGCCTTGGTCACTGAAGCTTTCTTT. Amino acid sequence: CAHWQGKALVTEAFF.

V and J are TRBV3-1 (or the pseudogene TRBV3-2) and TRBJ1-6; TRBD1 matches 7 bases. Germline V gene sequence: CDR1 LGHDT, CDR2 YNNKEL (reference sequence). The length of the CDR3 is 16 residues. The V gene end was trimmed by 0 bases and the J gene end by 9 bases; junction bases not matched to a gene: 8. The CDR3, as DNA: TGTGCCAGCAGCCAAGACGTACAGGGGTTGGGTTCACCCCTCCACTTT. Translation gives CASSQDVQGLGSPLHF.

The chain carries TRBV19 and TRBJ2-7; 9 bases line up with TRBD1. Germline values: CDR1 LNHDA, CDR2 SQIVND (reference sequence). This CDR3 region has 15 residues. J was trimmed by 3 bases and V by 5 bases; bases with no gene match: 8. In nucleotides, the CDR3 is TGTGCCAGTAGTGCCGGACAGGGGACATACTACGAGCAGTACTTC. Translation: CASSAGQGTYYEQYF.

In DNA form, the CDR3 reads TGTGCCAGTAGTATGCAAGCCAATCAGCCCCAGCATTTT. Its translation: CASSMQANQPQHF. The chain joins TRBV19 to TRBJ1-5; D gene ambiguous. The CDR3 runs to 13 residues. V was cut by 3 bases and J by 3 bases, with 6 bases left in between. Per the germline V gene, CDR1 is LNHDA and CDR2 is SQIVND (reference sequence).

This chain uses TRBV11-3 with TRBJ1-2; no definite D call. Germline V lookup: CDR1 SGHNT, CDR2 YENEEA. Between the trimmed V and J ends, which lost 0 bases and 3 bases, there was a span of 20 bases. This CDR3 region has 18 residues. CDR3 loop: CASSLDREVKRGYYGYTF. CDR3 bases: TGTGCCAGCAGCTTAGACCGGGAGGTAAAAAGAGGGTACTATGGCTACACCTTC.